This is a list of T cell receptor beta chains from one sample in a study of post-analysis software for immune sequencing data. MiXCR, applied by TCRdb to the PCR reads, yields one record per CDR3 protein. In the table there are some 260,000 distinct CDR3 sequences, about 38% of which are singletons. Sequencing was performed on blood. These TCRs come from a girl aged 10 to 17 with multiple sclerosis. Both conserved end residues are part of each CDR3. A D gene is named only where the DNA matches it firmly. Rows may omit the clone size; those that give it use once, few, many or a size class.

d_call	cdr3_length	v_call	j_call	clone_size	cdr3_aa	cdr3_nt
NA	13	TRBV30	TRBJ2-2	NA	CAWSVFQSGELFF	TGTGCCTGGAGTGTATTTCAGTCCGGGGAGCTGTTTTTT
TRBD1	16	TRBV12-3/TRBV12-4	TRBJ2-2	NA	CASSSTGTVGDRELFF	TGTGCCAGCAGTTCAACCGGGACAGTAGGTGACCGGGAGCTGTTTTTT
NA	14	TRBV5-1	TRBJ2-1	NA	CASSSGRTANEQFF	TGCGCCAGCAGCTCCGGGAGGACAGCTAATGAGCAGTTCTTC
TRBD1	20	TRBV12-3/TRBV12-4	TRBJ2-7	few	CASSFLSRQGRCKTYNEQYF	TGTGCCAGCAGTTTCCTTAGCCGACAGGGGCGCTGCAAAACCTACAATGAGCAGTACTTC
TRBD1	16	TRBV28	TRBJ2-3	many	CASSSQDRGSTDTQYF	TGTGCCAGCAGTTCACAGGACAGGGGTTCCACAGATACGCAGTATTTT
NA	15	TRBV10-3	TRBJ2-4	NA	CAIRSSAGYYNEQYF	TGTGCCATCAGGTCTAGCGCCGGGTACTACAATGAGCAGTACTTC
NA	12	TRBV6-5	TRBJ1-1	many	CASSSGNTEAFF	TGTGCCAGCAGTTCGGGGAACACTGAAGCTTTCTTT
NA	15	TRBV29-1	TRBJ2-6	NA	CSVRDSTSGANVLTF	TGCAGCGTGCGGGACAGTACCTCTGGGGCCAACGTCCTGACTTTC
NA	13	TRBV7-2	TRBJ1-1	NA	CASSFDGSTGAFF	TGTGCCAGCAGCTTTGACGGATCCACTGGAGCTTTCTTT
TRBD2	14	TRBV5-1	TRBJ2-3	many	CASSLSGTTDTQYF	TGCGCCAGCAGCTTGAGCGGGACCACAGATACGCAGTATTTT
NA	14	TRBV6-5	TRBJ1-2	once	CASSPEEGGGGYTF	TGTGCCAGCAGCCCGGAGGAGGGAGGAGGTGGCTACACCTTC
TRBD2	13	TRBV6-2/TRBV6-3	TRBJ2-5	NA	CASSRLAEETQYF	TGTGCCAGCAGTAGACTAGCGGAAGAGACCCAGTACTTC
NA	17	TRBV4-2	TRBJ2-1	many	CASSQGERTKLGDEQFF	TGTGCCAGCAGCCAAGGAGAACGGACTAAGCTGGGCGATGAGCAGTTCTTC
NA	15	TRBV3-1	TRBJ1-1	few	CASSLRPGLVTEAFF	TGTGCCAGCAGCTTACGACCAGGGTTAGTTACTGAAGCTTTCTTT
NA	16	TRBV7-8	TRBJ2-3	many	CASLGTLTGDTDTQYF	TGTGCCTCCCTTGGCACCCTGACCGGTGACACAGATACGCAGTATTTT
NA	15	TRBV11-1	TRBJ2-5	NA	CASSLLSFKQETQYF	TGTGCCAGCAGCTTACTGAGCTTCAAGCAAGAGACCCAGTACTTC
NA	15	TRBV5-1	TRBJ2-5	many	CASSLANGGGETQYF	TGCGCCAGCAGCTTGGCCAACGGGGGAGGCGAGACCCAGTACTTC
NA	16	TRBV20-1	TRBJ2-1	few	CSGIGPGALLINEQFF	TGCAGTGGGATCGGCCCGGGGGCCCTCCTGATCAATGAGCAGTTCTTC
NA	13	TRBV12-3/TRBV12-4	TRBJ1-2	few	CASSLEVNYGYTF	TGTGCCAGCAGTTTAGAGGTTAACTATGGCTACACCTTC
NA	18	TRBV7-2	TRBJ1-6	NA	CASSLYPSTVPPGSPPHF	TGTGCCAGCAGCCTCTACCCCTCGACGGTTCCCCCTGGTTCACCCCCCCACTTT
NA	17	TRBV12-3/TRBV12-4	TRBJ2-5	NA	CASSLALGPQRRYKQYF	TGTGCCAGCAGTTTAGCGCTAGGACCCCAGAGGAGGTACAAGCAGTACTTC
TRBD2	15	TRBV7-3	TRBJ2-1	many	CASSALAGGGNEQFF	TGTGCCAGCAGCGCCCTAGCGGGAGGGGGAAATGAGCAGTTCTTC
TRBD2	15	TRBV7-7	TRBJ2-3	NA	CASSRSGGAPDTQYF	TGTGCCAGCAGCCGGAGCGGGGGGGCACCAGATACGCAGTATTTT
NA	15	TRBV20-1	TRBJ2-5	many	CSARDRWGAGRTQYF	TGCAGTGCTAGAGATCGATGGGGGGCCGGTCGGACCCAGTACTTC
NA	13	TRBV5-1	TRBJ1-1	few	CASTPSGDTEAFF	TGCGCCAGCACCCCCTCCGGGGACACTGAAGCTTTCTTT
NA	13	TRBV2	TRBJ2-7	many	CASRAGLPSEQYF	TGTGCCAGCAGGGCGGGACTCCCTAGCGAGCAGTACTTC
TRBD1	13	TRBV2	TRBJ2-2	few	CASETGQTGELFF	TGTGCCAGCGAGACAGGGCAAACCGGGGAGCTGTTTTTT
NA	17	TRBV7-6	TRBJ2-6	NA	CASSPRLQGAGANVLTF	TGTGCCAGCAGCCCCCGATTACAGGGAGCTGGGGCCAACGTCCTGACTTTC
TRBD2	14	TRBV20-1	TRBJ2-3	many	CSATGGSGTDTQYF	TGCAGTGCTACCGGCGGGAGCGGCACAGATACGCAGTATTTT
TRBD2	16	TRBV7-9	TRBJ2-1	NA	CASSPGTSGAYNEQFF	TGTGCCAGCAGCCCCGGGACTAGCGGGGCCTACAATGAGCAGTTCTTC
NA	18	TRBV29-1	TRBJ2-1	many	CSVARPQGNRNSYNEQFF	TGCAGCGTTGCGCGACCACAGGGAAACCGTAACTCCTACAATGAGCAGTTCTTC
TRBD2	16	TRBV5-5	TRBJ2-7	NA	CASSSRAGLSSYEQYF	TGTGCCAGCAGCTCGCGAGCGGGGCTTAGCTCCTACGAGCAGTACTTC
NA	13	TRBV7-2	TRBJ2-5	NA	CASSRRSQETQYF	TGTGCCAGCAGTCGACGGAGCCAAGAGACCCAGTACTTC
TRBD2	14	TRBV7-9	TRBJ2-7	NA	CASSRTSGGYEQYF	TGTGCCAGCAGCAGAACTAGCGGGGGTTACGAGCAGTACTTC
NA	16	TRBV5-1	TRBJ2-1	NA	CASSPQPGGIYNEQFF	TGCGCCAGCAGCCCCCAACCTGGCGGTATCTACAATGAGCAGTTCTTC
NA	13	TRBV7-9	TRBJ2-3	NA	CASSSDNTDTQYF	TGTGCCAGCAGCTCGGACAATACAGATACGCAGTATTTT
NA	22	TRBV6-5	TRBJ1-2	many	CASSYSKFEASLPTGQNYGYTF	TGTGCCAGCAGTTACTCGAAATTCGAGGCCAGTCTTCCGACAGGCCAAAACTATGGCTACACCTTC
NA	15	TRBV9	TRBJ2-1	many	CASSVRPLPYNEQFF	TGTGCCAGCAGCGTCCGCCCCCTACCCTACAATGAGCAGTTCTTC
TRBD2	13	TRBV20-1	TRBJ2-1	once	CSAIPGVRETQFF	TGCAGTGCTATTCCCGGGGTGCGGGAGACCCAGTTCTTC
NA	14	TRBV6-5	TRBJ2-5	few	CASSLGTLKETQYF	TGTGCCAGCAGTCTGGGGACGCTCAAGGAGACCCAGTACTTC
NA	15	TRBV5-5	TRBJ2-3	many	CASSLAESGTDTQYF	TGTGCCAGCAGCTTGGCAGAGTCCGGGACAGATACGCAGTATTTT
TRBD2	13	TRBV30	TRBJ2-7	many	CAWSGTSAWEQYF	TGTGCCTGGAGTGGGACTAGCGCTTGGGAGCAGTACTTC
TRBD1	13	TRBV29-1	TRBJ1-2	NA	CSAPRDSLSGSTF	TGCAGCGCTCCGAGGGACAGCCTTTCCGGGAGCACCTTC
NA	15	TRBV3-1	TRBJ2-3	many	CASSQVTGRTDTQYF	TGTGCCAGCAGCCAAGTGACAGGACGAACAGATACGCAGTATTTT
NA	16	TRBV4-1	TRBJ2-1	many	CASSHPRENSYNEQFF	TGCGCCAGCAGCCACCCCAGGGAAAACTCCTACAATGAGCAGTTCTTC
TRBD2	17	TRBV7-9	TRBJ2-1	NA	CASSLESSGVRLNEQFF	TGTGCCAGCAGCTTGGAGTCTAGCGGGGTTCGCCTCAATGAGCAGTTCTTC
TRBD1	14	TRBV4-3	TRBJ2-7	once	CASSQRQGPYEQYF	TGCGCCAGCAGCCAACGACAGGGACCCTACGAGCAGTACTTC
NA	13	TRBV5-4	TRBJ2-5	many	CASSLKRGETQYF	TGTGCCAGCAGCCTGAAACGGGGAGAGACCCAGTACTTC
TRBD2	15	TRBV7-2	TRBJ2-3	NA	CASRRTSGRADTQYF	TGTGCCAGCAGGCGTACTAGCGGGAGGGCCGATACGCAGTATTTT
NA	16	TRBV5-1	TRBJ2-7	NA	CASSSGRSKITYEQYF	TGCGCCAGCAGCTCCGGACGTTCTAAAATTACTTACGAGCAGTACTTC
TRBD1	14	TRBV2	TRBJ1-5	NA	CVSLSDRDNQPQHF	TGTGTCAGTCTATCGGACAGGGACAATCAGCCCCAGCATTTT